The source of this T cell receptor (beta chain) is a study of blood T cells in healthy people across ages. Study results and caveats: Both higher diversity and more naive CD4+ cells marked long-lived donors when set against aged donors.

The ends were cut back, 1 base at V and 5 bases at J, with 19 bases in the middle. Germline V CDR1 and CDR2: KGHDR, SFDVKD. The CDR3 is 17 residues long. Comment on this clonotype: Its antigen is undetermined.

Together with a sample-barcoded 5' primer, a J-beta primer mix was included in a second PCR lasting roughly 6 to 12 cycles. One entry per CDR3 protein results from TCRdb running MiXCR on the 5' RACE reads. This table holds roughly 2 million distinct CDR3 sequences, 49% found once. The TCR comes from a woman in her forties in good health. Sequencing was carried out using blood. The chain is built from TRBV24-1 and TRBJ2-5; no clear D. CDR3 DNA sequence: TGTGCCACCAGTGATTTTGTGACAAATGGCGCAGTGGAGACCCAGTACTTC. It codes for CATSDFVTNGAVETQYF.